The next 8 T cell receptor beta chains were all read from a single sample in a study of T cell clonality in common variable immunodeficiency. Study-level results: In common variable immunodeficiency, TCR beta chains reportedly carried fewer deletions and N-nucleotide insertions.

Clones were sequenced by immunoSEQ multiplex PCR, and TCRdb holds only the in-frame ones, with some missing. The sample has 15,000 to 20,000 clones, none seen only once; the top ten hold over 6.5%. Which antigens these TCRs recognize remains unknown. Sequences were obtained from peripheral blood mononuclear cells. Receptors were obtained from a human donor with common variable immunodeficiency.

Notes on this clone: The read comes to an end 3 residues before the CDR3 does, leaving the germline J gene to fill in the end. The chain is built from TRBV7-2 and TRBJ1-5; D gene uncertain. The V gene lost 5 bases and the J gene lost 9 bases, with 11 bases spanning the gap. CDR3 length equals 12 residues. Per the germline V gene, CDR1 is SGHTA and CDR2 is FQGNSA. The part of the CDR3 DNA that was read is TGTGCCAGCAGCATCGACACCCGGCCC. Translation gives CASSIDTRP. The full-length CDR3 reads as CASSIDTRPQHF.

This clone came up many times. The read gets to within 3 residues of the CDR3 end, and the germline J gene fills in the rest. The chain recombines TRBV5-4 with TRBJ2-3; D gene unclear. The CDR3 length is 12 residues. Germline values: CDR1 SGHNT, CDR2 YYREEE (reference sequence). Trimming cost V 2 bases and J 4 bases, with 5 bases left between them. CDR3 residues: CASSFSADTQYF. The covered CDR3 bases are TGTGCCAGCAGCTTTTCCGCAGATACG.

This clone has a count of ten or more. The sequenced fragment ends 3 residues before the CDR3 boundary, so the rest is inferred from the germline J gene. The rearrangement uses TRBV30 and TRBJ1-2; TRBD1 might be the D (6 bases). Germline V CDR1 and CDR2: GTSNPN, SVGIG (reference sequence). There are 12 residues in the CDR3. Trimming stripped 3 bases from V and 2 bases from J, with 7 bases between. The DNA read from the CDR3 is TGTGCCTGGAGCACAGGGAACTATGGC. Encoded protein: CAWSTGNYG. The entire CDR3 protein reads CAWSTGNYGYTF.

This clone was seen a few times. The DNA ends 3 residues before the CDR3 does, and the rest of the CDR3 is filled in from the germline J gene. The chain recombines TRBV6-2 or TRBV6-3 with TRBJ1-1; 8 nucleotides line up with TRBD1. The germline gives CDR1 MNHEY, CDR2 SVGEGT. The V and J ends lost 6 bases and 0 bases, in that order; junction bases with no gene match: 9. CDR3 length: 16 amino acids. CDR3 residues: CASSEGAGGLNTEAFF. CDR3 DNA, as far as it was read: TGTGCCAGCAGCGAAGGGGCAGGGGGCCTGAACACTGAA.

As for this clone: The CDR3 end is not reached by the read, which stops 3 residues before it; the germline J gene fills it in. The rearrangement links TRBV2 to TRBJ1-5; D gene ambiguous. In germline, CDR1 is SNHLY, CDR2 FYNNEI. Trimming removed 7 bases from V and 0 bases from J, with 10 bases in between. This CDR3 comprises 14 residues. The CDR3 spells CASNPMYSNQPQHF. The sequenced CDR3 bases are TGTGCCAGCAATCCTATGTATAGCAATCAGCCC.

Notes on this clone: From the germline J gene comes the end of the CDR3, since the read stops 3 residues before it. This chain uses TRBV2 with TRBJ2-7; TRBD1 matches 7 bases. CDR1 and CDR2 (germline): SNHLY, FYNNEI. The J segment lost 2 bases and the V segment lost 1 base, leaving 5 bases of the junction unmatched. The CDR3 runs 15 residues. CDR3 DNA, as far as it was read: TGTGCCAGCAGTGAAGGAAACAGGGGTACCTACGAG. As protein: CASSEGNRGTYE. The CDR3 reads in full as CASSEGNRGTYEQYF.

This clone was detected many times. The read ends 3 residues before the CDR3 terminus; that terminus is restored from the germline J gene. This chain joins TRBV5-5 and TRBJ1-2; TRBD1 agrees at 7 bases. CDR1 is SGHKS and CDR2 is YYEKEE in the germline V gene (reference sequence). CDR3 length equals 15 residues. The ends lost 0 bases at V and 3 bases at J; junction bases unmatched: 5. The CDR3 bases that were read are TGTGCCAGCAGCTTGGGACAGGGAAGATACTATGGC. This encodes CASSLGQGRYYG. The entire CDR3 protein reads CASSLGQGRYYGYTF. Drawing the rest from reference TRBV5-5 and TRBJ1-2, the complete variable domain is DAGVTQSPTHLIKTRGQQVTLRCSPISGHKSVSWYQQVLGQGPQFIFQYYEKEERGRGNFPDRFSARQFPNYSSELNVNALLLGDSALYLCASSLGQGRYYGYTFGSGTRLTVV.

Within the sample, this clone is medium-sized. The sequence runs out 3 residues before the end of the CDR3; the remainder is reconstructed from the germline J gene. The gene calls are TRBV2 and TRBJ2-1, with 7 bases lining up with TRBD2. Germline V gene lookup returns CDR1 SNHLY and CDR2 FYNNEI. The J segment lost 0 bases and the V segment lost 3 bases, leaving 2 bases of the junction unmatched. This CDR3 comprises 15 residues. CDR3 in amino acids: CASSDERGSYNEQFF. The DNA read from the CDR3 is TGTGCCAGCAGTGACGAGCGGGGCTCCTACAATGAG.